The clone carrying this T cell receptor beta chain was detected once. Its target is not known. The data originate from a study of cytomegalovirus exposure and HLA in healthy donors. Study observations and caveats: Later genetic work tied a missense DCLRE1C variant to beta-chain V and J trimming. A later analysis found common viral pathogens apparently linked to several of the most significant clusters. It was reported that TCR beta sequences correctly inferred the HLA-A and HLA-B alleles for most subjects. Fewer than 200 TCR beta chains were listed as cytomegalovirus-associated.

PCR was performed using 60 Vbeta and 13 Jbeta primers. Measured with immunoSEQ multiplex PCR; TCRdb has only the in-frame clones, and not every one. The sample includes fewer than 200,000 clones, 87% seen only once; the top ten take 0.65% to 0.9%. The CDR3 is 16 residues long. V trimming: 0 bases; J trimming: 4 bases; junction bases outside the gene matches: 6. Germline values: CDR1 LGHNA, CDR2 YSLEER. What was sequenced was PBMCs. This chain connects TRBV4-3 to TRBJ2-1; 7 bases fit TRBD1. The clonotype was recovered from a woman aged 25 to 39 in good health and CMV-seronegative. Written as DNA, the CDR3 is TGCGCCAGCAGCCAAGATCTGGCAGGGGGATACAATGAGCAGTTCTTC. This sequence encodes CASSQDLAGGYNEQFF.